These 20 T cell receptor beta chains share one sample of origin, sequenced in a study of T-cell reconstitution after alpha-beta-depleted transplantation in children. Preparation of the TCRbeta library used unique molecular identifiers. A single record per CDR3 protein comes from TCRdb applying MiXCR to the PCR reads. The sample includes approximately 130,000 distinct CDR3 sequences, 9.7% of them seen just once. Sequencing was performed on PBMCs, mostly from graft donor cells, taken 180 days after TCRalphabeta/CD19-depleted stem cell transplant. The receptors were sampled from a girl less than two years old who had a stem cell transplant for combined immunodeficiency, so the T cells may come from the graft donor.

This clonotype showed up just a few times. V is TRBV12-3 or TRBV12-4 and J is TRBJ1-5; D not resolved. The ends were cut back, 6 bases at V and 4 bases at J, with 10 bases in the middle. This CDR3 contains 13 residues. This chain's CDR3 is CASSAWSNQPQHF. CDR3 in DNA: TGTGCCAGCAGCGCCTGGTCGAATCAGCCCCAGCATTTT.

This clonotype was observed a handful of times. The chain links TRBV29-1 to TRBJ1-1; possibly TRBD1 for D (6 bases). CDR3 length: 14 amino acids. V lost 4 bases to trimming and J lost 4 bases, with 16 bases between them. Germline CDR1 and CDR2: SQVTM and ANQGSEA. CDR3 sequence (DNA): TGCAGCGTTGCAGTACAGGGAAAGGTCACTGAAGCTTTCTTT. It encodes CSVAVQGKVTEAFF.

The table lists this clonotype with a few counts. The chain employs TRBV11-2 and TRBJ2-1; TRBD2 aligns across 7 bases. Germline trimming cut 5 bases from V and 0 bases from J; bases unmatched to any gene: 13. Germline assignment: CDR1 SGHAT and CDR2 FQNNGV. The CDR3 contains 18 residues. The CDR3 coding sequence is TGTGCCAGCAGCAAGCGGGGACGAATACAAAGCTCCTACAATGAGCAGTTCTTC. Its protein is CASSKRGRIQSSYNEQFF.

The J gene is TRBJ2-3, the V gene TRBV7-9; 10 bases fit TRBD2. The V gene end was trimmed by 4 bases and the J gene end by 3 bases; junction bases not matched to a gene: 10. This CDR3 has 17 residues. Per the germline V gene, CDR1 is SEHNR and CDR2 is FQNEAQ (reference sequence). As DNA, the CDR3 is TGTGCCAGCAGCTACGAGCTAGCGGGAGTTGGAACAGATACGCAGTATTTT. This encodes CASSYELAGVGTDTQYF.

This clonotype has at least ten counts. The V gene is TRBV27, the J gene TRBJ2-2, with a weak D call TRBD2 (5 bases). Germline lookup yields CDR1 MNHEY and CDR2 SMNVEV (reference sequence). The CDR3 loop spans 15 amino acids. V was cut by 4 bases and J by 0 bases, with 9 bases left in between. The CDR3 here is CASSSGNSNTGELFF. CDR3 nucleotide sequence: TGTGCCAGCAGTTCCGGGAATTCGAACACCGGGGAGCTGTTTTTT.

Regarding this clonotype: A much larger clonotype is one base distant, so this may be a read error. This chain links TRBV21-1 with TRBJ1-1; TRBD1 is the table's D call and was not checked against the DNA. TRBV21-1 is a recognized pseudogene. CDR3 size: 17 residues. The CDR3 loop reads CATSKGTGLGTTTEAFF. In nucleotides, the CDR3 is TGTGCCACCAGCAAAGGAACAGGGCTCGGGACAACCACTGAAGCTTTCTTT.

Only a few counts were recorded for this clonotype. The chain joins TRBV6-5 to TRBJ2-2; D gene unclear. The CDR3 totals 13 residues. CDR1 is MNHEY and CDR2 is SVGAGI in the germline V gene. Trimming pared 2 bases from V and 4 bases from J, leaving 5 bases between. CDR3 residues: CASSYLITGELFF. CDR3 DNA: TGTGCCAGCAGTTACCTTATCACCGGGGAGCTGTTTTTT.

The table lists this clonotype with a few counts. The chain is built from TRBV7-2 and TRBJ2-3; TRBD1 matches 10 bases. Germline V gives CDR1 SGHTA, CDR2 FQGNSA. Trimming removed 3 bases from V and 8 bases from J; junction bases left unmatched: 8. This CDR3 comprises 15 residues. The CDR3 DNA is TGTGCCAGCAGCTTGGTGGGACAGGGGAAAGTTACGCAGTATTTT. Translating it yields CASSLVGQGKVTQYF.

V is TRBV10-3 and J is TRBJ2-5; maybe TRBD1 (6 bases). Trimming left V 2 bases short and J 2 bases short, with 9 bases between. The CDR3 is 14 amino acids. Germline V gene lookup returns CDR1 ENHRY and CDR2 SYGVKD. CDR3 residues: CAISEAGDQETQYF. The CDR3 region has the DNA TGTGCCATCAGTGAGGCAGGGGATCAAGAGACCCAGTACTTC.

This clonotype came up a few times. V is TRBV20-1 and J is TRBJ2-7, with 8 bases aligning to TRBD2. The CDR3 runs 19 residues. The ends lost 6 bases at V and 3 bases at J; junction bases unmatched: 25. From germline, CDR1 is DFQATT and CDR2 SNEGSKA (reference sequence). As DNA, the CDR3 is TGCAGTGCCGACCTTTTGACTAGCGCTTACACCCGCTTGCACTACGAGCAGTACTTC. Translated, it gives CSADLLTSAYTRLHYEQYF.

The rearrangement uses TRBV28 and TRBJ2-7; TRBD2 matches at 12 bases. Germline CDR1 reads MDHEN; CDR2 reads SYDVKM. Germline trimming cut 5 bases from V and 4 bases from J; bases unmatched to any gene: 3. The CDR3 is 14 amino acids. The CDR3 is CASSTGTSGYEQYF. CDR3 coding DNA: TGTGCCAGCAGTACCGGGACTAGCGGGTACGAGCAGTACTTC. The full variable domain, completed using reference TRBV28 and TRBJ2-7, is DVKVTQSSRYLVKRTGEKVFLECVQDMDHENMFWYRQDPGLGLRLIYFSYDVKMKEKGDIPEGYSVSREKKERFSLILESASTNQTSMYLCASSTGTSGYEQYFGPGTRLTVT.

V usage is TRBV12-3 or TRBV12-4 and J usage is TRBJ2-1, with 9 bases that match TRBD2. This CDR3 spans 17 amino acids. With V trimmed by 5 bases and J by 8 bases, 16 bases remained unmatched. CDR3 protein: CASSPWGSGRPGDEQFF. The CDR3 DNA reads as TGTGCCAGCAGTCCCTGGGGTAGCGGGAGACCAGGGGATGAGCAGTTCTTC.

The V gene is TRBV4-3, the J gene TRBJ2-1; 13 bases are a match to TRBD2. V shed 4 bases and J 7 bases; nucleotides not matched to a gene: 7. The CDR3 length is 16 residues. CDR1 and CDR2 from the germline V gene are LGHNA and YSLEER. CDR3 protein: CASSRPGLAGRNEQFF. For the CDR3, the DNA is TGCGCCAGCAGCCGCCCGGGACTAGCGGGACGGAATGAGCAGTTCTTC.

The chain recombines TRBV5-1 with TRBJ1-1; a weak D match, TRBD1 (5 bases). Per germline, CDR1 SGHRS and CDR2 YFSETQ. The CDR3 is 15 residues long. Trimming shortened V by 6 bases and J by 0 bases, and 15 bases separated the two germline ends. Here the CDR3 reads CASKSWGELNTEAFF. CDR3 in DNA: TGCGCCAGCAAATCCTGGGGGGAGTTGAACACTGAAGCTTTCTTT.

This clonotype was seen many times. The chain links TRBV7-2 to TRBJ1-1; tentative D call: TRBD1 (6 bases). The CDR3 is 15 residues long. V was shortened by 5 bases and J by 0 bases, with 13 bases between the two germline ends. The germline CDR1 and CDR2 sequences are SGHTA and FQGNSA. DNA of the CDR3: TGTGCCAGCAGCAAGCCGGGACATATGAACACTGAAGCTTTCTTT. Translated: CASSKPGHMNTEAFF.

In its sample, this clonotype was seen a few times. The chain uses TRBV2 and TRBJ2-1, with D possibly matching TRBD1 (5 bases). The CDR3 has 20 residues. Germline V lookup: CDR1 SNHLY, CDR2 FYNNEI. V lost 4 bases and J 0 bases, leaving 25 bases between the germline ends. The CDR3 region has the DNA TGTGCCAGCAGTGTTTATTCCCGGCCAGGGAATTCTAGCTCCTACAATGAGCAGTTCTTC. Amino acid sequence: CASSVYSRPGNSSSYNEQFF.

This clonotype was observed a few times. DNA for the CDR3: TGCGCCAGCAGCTTGACACGGACGAACACCGGGGAGCTGTTTTTT. Protein product: CASSLTRTNTGELFF. This chain connects TRBV5-1 to TRBJ2-2; D gene ambiguous. Germline V gene lookup returns CDR1 SGHRS and CDR2 YFSETQ. The CDR3 contains 15 residues. Trimming took 1 base from V and 0 from J, leaving 7 bases between them.

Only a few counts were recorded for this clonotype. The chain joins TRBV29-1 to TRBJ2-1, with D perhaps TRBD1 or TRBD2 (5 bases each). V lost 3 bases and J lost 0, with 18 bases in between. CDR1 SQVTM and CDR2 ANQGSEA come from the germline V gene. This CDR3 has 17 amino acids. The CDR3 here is CSVELWTGTDSYNEQFF. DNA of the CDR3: TGCAGCGTTGAGTTGTGGACCGGGACCGACTCCTACAATGAGCAGTTCTTC.

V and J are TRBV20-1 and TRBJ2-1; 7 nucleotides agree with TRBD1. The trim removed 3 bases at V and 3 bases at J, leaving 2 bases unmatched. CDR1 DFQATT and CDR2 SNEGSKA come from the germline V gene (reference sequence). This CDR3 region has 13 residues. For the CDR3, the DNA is TGCAGTGCTAGTGGGGACAGCTACAATGAGCAGTTCTTC. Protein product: CSASGDSYNEQFF.

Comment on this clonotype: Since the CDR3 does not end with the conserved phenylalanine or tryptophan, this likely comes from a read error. The CDR3 reads CASSYSNPTWNEQFL. The CDR3 DNA follows: TGTGCCAGCAGTTACTCGAATCCAACATGGAATGAGCAGTTCTTG. J is TRBJ2-1 and V is TRBV6-2 or TRBV6-3; D not certain. V shed 0 bases and J shed 7 bases, with 13 bases lying between them. The germline V gene has CDR1 MNHEY and CDR2 SVGEGT. The CDR3 spans 15 residues.